A selection of T cell receptor beta chains follows, all from one sample in a study of blood T cell repertoires in COVID-19. Some clones are missing from TCRdb's copy, which holds only in-frame ones; the method was immunoSEQ multiplex PCR. The data contain roughly 240,000 clones, 86% of them singletons. The sample consisted of peripheral blood. These receptors were obtained from a man between 18 and 29 years old with active or convalescent COVID-19. The CDR3 runs from the conserved cysteine through the conserved F or W. D genes are given only for firm matches. Clone size appears in some rows only: once, few, many, or a class for an expanded clone.

j_call,d_call,clone_size,v_call,cdr3_nt,cdr3_aa
TRBJ1-4,NA,NA,TRBV12-3/TRBV12-4,TGTGCCAGCAGTTTAATATCGGGAAAACTGTTTTTT,CASSLISGKLFF
TRBJ1-3,NA,NA,TRBV3-1/TRBV3-2,TGTGCCAGCAGCCGGCAGGATGAATTTCCTGGAAACACCATATATTTT,CASSRQDEFPGNTIYF
TRBJ2-3,TRBD1,once,TRBV7-8,TGTGCCAGCAGCTCCAGGGGTAACAGGGGTTATTTT,CASSSRGNRGYF
TRBJ2-5,NA,NA,TRBV5-1,TGCGCCAGCAGCTGGCCCATTAATGAAGAGACCCAGTACTTC,CASSWPINEETQYF
TRBJ2-1,TRBD2,NA,TRBV3-1/TRBV3-2,TGTGCCAGCAGCCCCTCCCTAGCGGGGTCCTACAATGAGCAGTTCTTC,CASSPSLAGSYNEQFF
TRBJ1-5,NA,NA,TRBV6-5,TGTGCCAGCAGGGGACGGGGGGAGGGTCAGCCCCAGCATTTT,CASRGRGEGQPQHF
TRBJ1-5,TRBD1,NA,TRBV30,TGTGCCTGGAGTAGACAGGGGGATCAGCCCCAGCATTTT,CAWSRQGDQPQHF
TRBJ1-4,NA,NA,TRBV11-3,TGTGCCAGCAGCTTAAGGGGTAAACGAGAAAAACTGTTTTTT,CASSLRGKREKLFF
TRBJ2-3,TRBD1,once,TRBV5-1,TGCGCCAGCGGGATGACAGGGAGCACAGATACGCAGTATTTT,CASGMTGSTDTQYF
TRBJ2-2,TRBD2,NA,TRBV30,TGTGCCTGGCACGGTAGCGGGAGTTGGTACACCGGGGAGCTGTTTTTT,CAWHGSGSWYTGELFF
TRBJ1-1,NA,NA,TRBV28,TGTGCCAGCAGTTACCGGGTCGAAGCTGAAGCTTTCTTT,CASSYRVEAEAFF
TRBJ1-1,NA,NA,TRBV12-3/TRBV12-4,TGTGCCAGCAGCCCGCGGCGGGGTGAAGCTTTCTTT,CASSPRRGEAFF
TRBJ1-1,TRBD1,NA,TRBV10-3,TGTGCCATCAGAGCGACAGGGAGAGCTTTCTTT,CAIRATGRAFF
TRBJ1-4,TRBD1,NA,TRBV29-1,TGCAGCGTTGGAGATCCGGGACAGGAGGGTGAAAAACTGTTTTTT,CSVGDPGQEGEKLFF
TRBJ1-3,TRBD1,NA,TRBV6-5,TGTGCCAGCAGTTTCGGACAGGGGGCTGGAAACACCATATATTTT,CASSFGQGAGNTIYF
TRBJ2-3,TRBD2,NA,TRBV4-2,TGTGCCAGCAGCCAAACAACACTAGCGTGGGGCACAGATACGCAGTATTTT,CASSQTTLAWGTDTQYF